Following are 9 T cell receptor beta chains from one sample sequenced in a study of T-cell reconstitution after alpha-beta-depleted transplantation in children. Unique molecular identifiers were incorporated during preparation of the TCRbeta library. TCRdb ran MiXCR on the PCR reads and lists one entry per CDR3 protein. The sample lists roughly 310,000 distinct CDR3 sequences, 23% occurring once. The source was PBMCs, mostly from graft donor cells, collected 180 days after TCRalphabeta/CD19-depleted stem cell transplant. The source of these receptors is a male patient between 5 and 17 years old who had a stem cell transplant for acute lymphoblastic leukemia, so the T cells may come from the graft donor.

This clonotype was found a few times. CDR3 bases: TGTGCCAGCAGTTGGGGCCCGGTGGACAGGGAGAATCAGCCCCAGCATTTT. Translation: CASSWGPVDRENQPQHF. This rearrangement joins TRBV27 to TRBJ1-5; the match to TRBD1 covers 8 bases. The trim removed 4 bases at V and 4 bases at J, leaving 12 bases unmatched. This CDR3 has 17 residues. Germline CDR1 and CDR2: MNHEY and SMNVEV (reference sequence).

This chain uses TRBV24-1 with TRBJ2-1; D is unresolved. CDR3 length: 15 amino acids. Between the trimmed V and J ends, which lost 5 bases and 0 bases, there was a span of 10 bases. Germline V gene data show CDR1 as KGHDR and CDR2 as SFDVKD. The CDR3 nucleotides are TGTGCCACCAGTGGAGGCGGCTACTCCTACAATGAGCAGTTCTTC. This codes for CATSGGGYSYNEQFF.

The chain combines TRBV12-3 or TRBV12-4 with TRBJ2-5; TRBD1 matches at 8 bases. This CDR3 has 15 amino acids. Trimming took 6 bases from V and 2 from J; bases not matched to a gene: 8. CDR3 sequence reads: CASSSDRDRQETQYF. CDR3 nucleotide sequence: TGTGCCAGCAGCTCAGACCGGGACAGGCAAGAGACCCAGTACTTC.

This clonotype came up once. V gene TRBV4-2 combines with J gene TRBJ2-3; 8 bases map to TRBD2. CDR1 and CDR2 (germline): LGHNA, YNFKEQ. Trimming removed 4 bases from V and 5 bases from J; junction bases left unmatched: 14. The CDR3 covers 17 residues. DNA for the CDR3: TGTGCCAGCAGCCCAGGGGCTGGCGGGAGGACTGGAGATACGCAGTATTTT. This sequence encodes CASSPGAGGRTGDTQYF.

V usage is TRBV30 and J usage is TRBJ2-3; 12 nucleotides line up with TRBD2. The CDR3 consists of 14 residues. From germline, CDR1 is GTSNPN and CDR2 SVGIG (reference sequence). The CDR3 nucleotides are TGTGTATCTAGCGGGAGGGCAGGCACAGATACGCAGTATTTT. As protein: CVSSGRAGTDTQYF. Combining the CDR3 with reference TRBV30 and TRBJ2-3 gives the whole variable domain SQTIHQWPATLVQPVGSPLSLECTVEGTSNPNLYWYRQAAGRGLQLLFYSVGIGQISSEVPQNLSASRPQDRQFILSSKKLLLSDSGFYLCVSSGRAGTDTQYFGPGTRLTVL.

This clonotype was detected only a few times. V usage is TRBV29-1 and J usage is TRBJ2-4, with D perhaps TRBD1 (6 bases). CDR3 length equals 13 residues. V was pared by 4 bases and J by 2 bases, with 9 bases between. CDR1 SQVTM and CDR2 ANQGSEA come from the germline V gene. Here the CDR3 reads CSVVGTTKNIQYF. The CDR3 DNA follows: TGCAGCGTTGTAGGGACAACCAAAAACATTCAGTACTTC.

The sample holds one count of this clonotype. The J gene is TRBJ1-2, the V gene TRBV20-1, with a possible D match to TRBD1 (6 bases). CDR3 length: 15 amino acids. Between the trimmed V and J ends, which lost 0 bases and 2 bases, there was a span of 13 bases. CDR1 and CDR2 (germline): DFQATT, SNEGSKA (reference sequence). The CDR3 DNA reads as TGCAGTGCTAGAGATCCCCCGACAGGAAACTATGGCTACACCTTC. Protein sequence: CSARDPPTGNYGYTF.

The table lists this clonotype with a few counts. This sequence joins TRBV5-1 and TRBJ2-7; 9 bases agree with TRBD2. Trimming removed 1 base from V and 1 base from J; junction bases left unmatched: 3. The CDR3 extends over 15 amino acids. Germline V gene sequence: CDR1 SGHRS, CDR2 YFSETQ. Here the CDR3 reads CASSLFSGRSYEQYF. The CDR3 DNA reads TGCGCCAGCAGCTTGTTCAGCGGGAGGTCCTACGAGCAGTACTTC.

The chain uses TRBV7-3 and TRBJ2-3; D might be TRBD2 (5 bases). CDR3 size: 15 residues. Germline V lookup: CDR1 SGHTA, CDR2 FQGTGA. V lost 4 bases to trimming and J lost 3 bases, with 14 bases between them. The CDR3 DNA is TGTGCCAGCAGCTCCCACGTGACGGGGACAGATACGCAGTATTTT. Amino acids: CASSSHVTGTDTQYF.